There are a few counts of the clone carrying this T cell receptor (beta chain). As yet, its antigen is unknown. Other DNA sequences of this sample code for an identical CDR3. This record belongs to a study of cytomegalovirus exposure and HLA in healthy donors. Study at large: Tens of millions of unique TCR sequences came from HLA-typed donors in an early release.

J gave up 0 bases and V 0 bases, and 2 bases lay outside the gene matches. The CDR3 sequence is 15 residues long. Germline CDR1 reads SGHRS; CDR2 reads YFSETQ. 60 Vbeta and 13 Jbeta primers were used in PCR. Profiled with immunoSEQ multiplex PCR; TCRdb holds only in-frame clones, not every one. Among about 120,000 clones listed, over 75% were seen once. Overall study results and limits: Later analysis found that TCR beta chains associated with HLA were more clonally expanded than other, equally common chains. One variant, a missense change in DCLRE1C, was linked in a later analysis to TCR beta V- and J-gene trimming.

The gene calls are TRBV5-1 and TRBJ1-2; 7 bases line up with TRBD1. Material: PBMCs. The clonotype originates from a human donor in good health. CDR3 DNA sequence: TGCGCCAGCAGCTTGGGGCAGGGGGCTAACTATGGCTACACCTTC. Its translation is CASSLGQGANYGYTF.